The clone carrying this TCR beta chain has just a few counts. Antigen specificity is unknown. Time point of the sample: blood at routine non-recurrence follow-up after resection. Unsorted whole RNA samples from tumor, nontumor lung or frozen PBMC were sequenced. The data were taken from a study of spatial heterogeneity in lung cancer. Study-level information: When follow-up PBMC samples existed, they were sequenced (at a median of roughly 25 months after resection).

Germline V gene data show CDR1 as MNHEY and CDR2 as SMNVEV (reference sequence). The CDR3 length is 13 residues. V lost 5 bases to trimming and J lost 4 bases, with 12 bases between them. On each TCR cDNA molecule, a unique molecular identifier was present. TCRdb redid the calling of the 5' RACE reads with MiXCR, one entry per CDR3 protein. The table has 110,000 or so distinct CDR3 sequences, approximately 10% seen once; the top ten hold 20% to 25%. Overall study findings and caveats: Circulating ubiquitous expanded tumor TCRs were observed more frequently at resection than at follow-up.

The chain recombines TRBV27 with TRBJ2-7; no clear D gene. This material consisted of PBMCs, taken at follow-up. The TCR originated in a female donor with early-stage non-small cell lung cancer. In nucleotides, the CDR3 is TGTGCCAGCAGTCACAAGCTGGGATACGAGCAGTACTTC. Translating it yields CASSHKLGYEQYF.